Listed below are T cell receptor beta chains from one sample, sequenced in a study of blood T cell repertoires in COVID-19. This table comes from immunoSEQ multiplex PCR, and its TCRdb copy is limited to in-frame clones, with some not included. The data show more than 250,000 clones, approximately 89% seen once. The sample was peripheral blood. Receptor source: a woman in her 30s with COVID-19, enrolled during active disease. Both conserved end residues are part of each CDR3. A D gene is named only where the DNA matches it firmly. Only some rows state a clone size, as once, few, many or a class for expanded clones.

v_gene	abundance	j_gene	d_gene	CDR3aa	CDR3nt
TRBV5-1	.	TRBJ2-1	TRBD2	CASSLVAGEINSYNEQFF	TGCGCCAGCAGCTTGGTAGCGGGAGAAATTAACTCCTACAATGAGCAGTTCTTC
TRBV11-1	.	TRBJ1-1	.	CASSLAEGTEAFF	TGTGCCAGCAGCTTAGCGGAGGGCACTGAAGCTTTCTTT
TRBV30	few	TRBJ1-5	.	CAWSAGSPDVDSNQPQHF	TGTGCCTGGAGTGCGGGATCACCTGACGTCGATAGCAATCAGCCCCAGCATTTT
TRBV28	.	TRBJ1-2	.	CASSLEFFLGGYTF	TGCGCCAGCAGTTTAGAGTTCTTTCTGGGCGGCTACACCTTC
TRBV20-1	.	TRBJ2-1	.	CSAPRYNEQFF	TGCAGTGCCCCCCGGTACAATGAGCAGTTCTTC
TRBV6-7	few	TRBJ1-5	.	CASSYSQISNQPQHF	TGTGCCAGCAGTTACTCGCAGATTAGCAATCAGCCCCAGCATTTT
TRBV7-3	.	TRBJ1-1	.	CASSVAGSTEAFF	TGTGCCAGCAGCGTTGCGGGGAGCACTGAAGCTTTCTTT
TRBV3-1/TRBV3-2	.	TRBJ1-3	.	CASSQEIRQGISNTIYF	TGTGCCAGCAGCCAAGAAATTCGGCAGGGAATCTCAAACACCATATATTTT
TRBV30	.	TRBJ2-1	TRBD2	CAWSLGGGADRQFF	TGTGCCTGGAGCCTGGGCGGGGGGGCCGATCGGCAGTTCTTC
TRBV6-5	.	TRBJ2-7	TRBD2	CASSYSLGAGPYEQYF	TGTGCCAGCAGTTACTCGCTAGGAGCGGGGCCCTACGAGCAGTACTTC
TRBV12-3/TRBV12-4	.	TRBJ1-2	.	CASRSTVGYGYTF	TGTGCCAGCAGATCGACAGTTGGCTATGGCTACACCTTC
TRBV18	.	TRBJ1-3	.	CASSPPGGRGNTIYF	TGTGCCAGCTCACCACCGGGAGGACGGGGAAACACCATATATTTT
TRBV7-8	.	TRBJ1-5	.	CASSLVTALNQPQHF	TGTGCCAGCAGCTTAGTCACAGCCCTCAATCAGCCCCAGCATTTT
TRBV28	.	TRBJ1-1	.	CASSLWDLSGETEAFF	TGTGCCAGCAGTTTATGGGACTTATCAGGGGAGACTGAAGCTTTCTTT
TRBV24-1	.	TRBJ2-1	TRBD2	CATSRGRAGVDEQFF	TGTGCCACCTCCCGAGGTCGGGCGGGGGTCGATGAGCAGTTCTTC
TRBV9	.	TRBJ1-1	.	CASSFAVDSTEAFF	TGTGCCAGCAGCTTCGCGGTGGACAGCACTGAAGCTTTCTTT
TRBV2	.	TRBJ2-1	TRBD1	CASSETGSSYNEQFF	TGTGCCAGCAGTGAGACAGGGAGCTCCTACAATGAGCAGTTCTTC
TRBV2	.	TRBJ1-3	TRBD1	CASSGGTATRGNTIYF	TGTGCCAGCAGTGGAGGGACAGCAACGCGAGGAAACACCATATATTTT
TRBV4-1	.	TRBJ2-1	TRBD2	CASRGGRYNEQFF	TGCGCCAGTCGGGGAGGGAGATACAATGAGCAGTTCTTC
TRBV4-1	few	TRBJ2-3	TRBD2	CASSQEHQRGGPSDTQYF	TGCGCCAGCAGCCAAGAACACCAGCGGGGGGGCCCGTCGGATACGCAGTATTTT
TRBV3-1/TRBV3-2	.	TRBJ1-1	.	CASSQEGPATEAFF	TGTGCCAGCAGCCAAGAAGGCCCAGCGACTGAAGCTTTCTTT
TRBV9	few	TRBJ1-1	.	CASSVDGQGSEAFF	TGTGCCAGCAGCGTAGACGGGCAGGGATCTGAAGCTTTCTTT
TRBV5-4	.	TRBJ2-1	TRBD2	CASNGGTSRYNEQFF	TGTGCCAGCAACGGAGGGACTAGCAGGTACAATGAGCAGTTCTTC
TRBV28	.	TRBJ1-1	.	CASSLSGIEAFF	TGTGCCAGCAGTTTATCGGGGATTGAAGCTTTCTTT
TRBV13	.	TRBJ2-3	TRBD2	CASSERGPTDTQYF	TGTGCCAGCAGCGAGCGGGGGCCAACAGATACGCAGTATTTT
TRBV18	.	TRBJ1-5	.	CASSTSDRKNQPQHF	TGTGCCAGCTCAACCTCCGACAGGAAGAATCAGCCCCAGCATTTT
TRBV7-2	few	TRBJ1-1	.	CASSLTGWVSDTEAFF	TGTGCCAGCAGCTTAACAGGGTGGGTTTCGGACACTGAAGCTTTCTTT
TRBV7-5	.	TRBJ1-2	.	CVRQWGGNYGYTF	TGTGTCAGACAGTGGGGGGGGAACTATGGCTACACCTTC
TRBV15	once	TRBJ1-5	.	CATSAGGGNQPQHF	TGTGCCACCAGCGCCGGGGGAGGCAATCAGCCCCAGCATTTT
TRBV5-1	.	TRBJ1-6	.	CASRDSNSPLHF	TGCGCCAGCAGGGACAGCAATTCACCCCTCCACTTT
TRBV15	.	TRBJ2-2	.	CATSTSTGELFF	TGTGCCACCAGCACCAGCACCGGGGAGCTGTTTTTT
TRBV6-5	.	TRBJ1-6	.	CASSYTGSVNSPLHF	TGTGCCAGCAGTTACACCGGGAGTGTCAATTCACCCCTCCACTTT
TRBV7-2	.	TRBJ2-2	.	CASSFSSTGELFF	TGTGCCAGCAGCTTTTCGAGCACCGGGGAGCTGTTTTTT
TRBV18	.	TRBJ1-5	TRBD1	CASSPGQGARNQPQHF	TGTGCCAGCTCACCAGGACAGGGGGCTCGCAATCAGCCCCAGCATTTT
TRBV2	few	TRBJ1-5	TRBD1	CAWGDSRNQPQHF	TGTGCCTGGGGGGACAGTCGAAATCAGCCCCAGCATTTT
TRBV28	few	TRBJ1-2	TRBD1	CASSLGGTAPAHGYTF	TGTGCCAGCAGTTTAGGAGGGACAGCACCCGCCCATGGCTACACCTTC
TRBV7-9	.	TRBJ1-1	TRBD1	CASSTPGQGAWTEAFF	TGTGCCAGCAGCACCCCGGGACAGGGTGCATGGACTGAAGCTTTCTTT
TRBV7-3	.	TRBJ2-1	TRBD2	CASTPGTSGGASAYNEQFF	TGTGCCAGCACCCCCGGGACTAGCGGGGGGGCTAGTGCCTACAATGAGCAGTTCTTC
TRBV28	.	TRBJ2-1	TRBD2	CASTPSSASGGDEQFF	TGTGCCAGCACTCCTTCGTCGGCTAGCGGGGGCGATGAGCAGTTCTTC
TRBV3-1/TRBV3-2	.	TRBJ1-4	.	CASSHMDRRINEKLFF	TGTGCCAGCAGCCATATGGACAGAAGGATTAATGAAAAACTGTTTTTT
TRBV28	.	TRBJ1-4	.	CASSTGNEKLFF	TGTGCCAGCAGCACGGGAAATGAAAAACTGTTTTTT
TRBV6-4	.	TRBJ2-3	.	CASSGSSGDTQYF	TGTGCCAGCAGTGGTTCTAGTGGAGATACGCAGTATTTT
TRBV7-2	.	TRBJ2-1	.	CASSFGFGNEQFF	TGTGCCAGCAGCTTTGGGTTCGGGAATGAGCAGTTCTTC
TRBV6-5	.	TRBJ1-1	TRBD1	CASSPLDRGAAEAFF	TGTGCCAGCAGTCCCTTGGACAGGGGAGCAGCTGAAGCTTTCTTT
TRBV9	.	TRBJ1-3	TRBD1	CASGTGDDYTIYF	TGTGCCAGCGGGACAGGGGATGATTACACCATATATTTT
TRBV7-9	once	TRBJ1-1	.	CASSSAGLAEAFF	TGTGCCAGCAGCTCCGCAGGGCTAGCTGAAGCTTTCTTT
TRBV6-2/TRBV6-3	.	TRBJ1-1	TRBD1	CASSFGQAYTEAFF	TGTGCCAGCAGCTTTGGACAGGCATATACTGAAGCTTTCTTT
TRBV5-5	.	TRBJ2-1	TRBD1	CASSTGQGGNEQFF	TGTGCCAGCAGCACAGGACAGGGGGGGAATGAGCAGTTCTTC
TRBV24-1	few	TRBJ1-1	TRBD1	CATSRQGATEAFF	TGTGCCACCAGCCGGCAGGGGGCGACGGAAGCTTTCTTT
TRBV7-9	.	TRBJ1-1	.	CASSFREYFEAFF	TGTGCCAGCAGCTTTAGGGAGTACTTCGAAGCTTTCTTT